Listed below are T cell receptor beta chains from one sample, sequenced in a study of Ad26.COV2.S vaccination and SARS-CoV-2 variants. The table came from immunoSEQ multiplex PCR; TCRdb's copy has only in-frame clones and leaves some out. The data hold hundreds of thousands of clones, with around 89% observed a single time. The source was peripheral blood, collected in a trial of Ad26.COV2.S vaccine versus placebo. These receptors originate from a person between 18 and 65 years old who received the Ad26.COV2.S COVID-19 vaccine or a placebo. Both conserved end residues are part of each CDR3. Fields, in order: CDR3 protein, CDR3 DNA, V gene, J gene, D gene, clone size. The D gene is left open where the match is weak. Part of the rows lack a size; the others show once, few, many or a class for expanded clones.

cdr3_aa: CASSLNGGPGETQYF
cdr3_nt: TGTGCCAGCAGCTTAAATGGCGGACCCGGTGAGACCCAGTACTTC
v_call: TRBV7-3
j_call: TRBJ2-5
d_call: .
clone_size: .

cdr3_aa: CASSLASVETQYF
cdr3_nt: TGTGCCAGCAGCTTAGCTAGCGTCGAGACCCAGTACTTC
v_call: TRBV11-2
j_call: TRBJ2-5
d_call: .
clone_size: .

cdr3_aa: CASRQGWGTDTQYF
cdr3_nt: TGTGCCAGCAGACAGGGTTGGGGCACAGATACGCAGTATTTT
v_call: TRBV6-5
j_call: TRBJ2-3
d_call: .
clone_size: .

cdr3_aa: CASSQDDLEGYYNEQFF
cdr3_nt: TGTGCCAGCAGCCAAGATGATTTGGAGGGATACTACAATGAGCAGTTCTTC
v_call: TRBV14
j_call: TRBJ2-1
d_call: .
clone_size: .

cdr3_aa: CASSIIVYNEQFF
cdr3_nt: TGTGCCAGCAGTATCATAGTCTACAATGAGCAGTTCTTC
v_call: TRBV2
j_call: TRBJ2-1
d_call: .
clone_size: .

cdr3_aa: CAGRDRGTDTQYF
cdr3_nt: TGCGCCGGGAGGGACAGGGGCACAGATACGCAGTATTTT
v_call: TRBV4-1
j_call: TRBJ2-3
d_call: TRBD1
clone_size: once

cdr3_aa: CASTPDGSNQPQHF
cdr3_nt: TGTGCCAGCACACCGGACGGGAGCAATCAGCCCCAGCATTTT
v_call: TRBV2
j_call: TRBJ1-5
d_call: .
clone_size: .

cdr3_aa: CASSPGTGGARTTNEKLFF
cdr3_nt: TGTGCCAGCAGCCCCGGGACAGGGGGCGCGCGAACAACTAATGAAAAACTGTTTTTT
v_call: TRBV6-2/TRBV6-3
j_call: TRBJ1-4
d_call: TRBD1
clone_size: once

cdr3_aa: CASSQVLGRGDYGYTF
cdr3_nt: TGCGCCAGCAGCCAAGTGCTTGGACGAGGGGACTATGGCTACACCTTC
v_call: TRBV4-3
j_call: TRBJ1-2
d_call: .
clone_size: once

cdr3_aa: CASSSGGSYEQYF
cdr3_nt: TGTGCCAGCAGCTCAGGGGGTTCCTACGAGCAGTACTTC
v_call: TRBV5-6
j_call: TRBJ2-7
d_call: TRBD1
clone_size: .

cdr3_aa: CASSRTGELFF
cdr3_nt: TGTGCCAGCAGCCGCACCGGGGAGCTGTTTTTT
v_call: TRBV3-1/TRBV3-2
j_call: TRBJ2-2
d_call: .
clone_size: .

cdr3_aa: CASRPQGAGNQPQHF
cdr3_nt: TGTGCCAGCAGACCTCAGGGGGCCGGCAATCAGCCCCAGCATTTT
v_call: TRBV6-5
j_call: TRBJ1-5
d_call: TRBD1
clone_size: .

cdr3_aa: CASSLSGRTDYEQYF
cdr3_nt: TGTGCCAGCAGCTTAAGTGGCAGGACTGACTACGAGCAGTACTTC
v_call: TRBV7-2
j_call: TRBJ2-7
d_call: .
clone_size: .

cdr3_aa: CASSPGPLEKLFF
cdr3_nt: TGTGCCAGCAGCCCGGGACCGCTTGAAAAACTGTTTTTT
v_call: TRBV5-4
j_call: TRBJ1-4
d_call: .
clone_size: .

cdr3_aa: CAGPGTSGSYNEQFF
cdr3_nt: TGTGCCGGCCCCGGGACTAGCGGGAGCTACAATGAGCAGTTCTTC
v_call: TRBV30
j_call: TRBJ2-1
d_call: TRBD2
clone_size: .

cdr3_aa: CAWNPPGIAGAHNEQFF
cdr3_nt: TGTGCCTGGAACCCACCGGGGATAGCGGGAGCACACAATGAGCAGTTCTTC
v_call: TRBV30
j_call: TRBJ2-1
d_call: TRBD2
clone_size: once

cdr3_aa: CASSLPWRGLDEKLFF
cdr3_nt: TGTGCCAGCAGCTTACCTTGGCGGGGGCTTGATGAAAAACTGTTTTTT
v_call: TRBV7-6
j_call: TRBJ1-4
d_call: .
clone_size: .

cdr3_aa: CASSPGTGSRNTIYF
cdr3_nt: TGTGCCAGCTCACCAGGGACAGGGTCGCGGAACACCATATATTTT
v_call: TRBV18
j_call: TRBJ1-3
d_call: TRBD1
clone_size: .

cdr3_aa: CASSPGLGSPLHF
cdr3_nt: TGTGCCAGCAGCCCGGGACTTGGTTCACCCCTCCACTTT
v_call: TRBV7-9
j_call: TRBJ1-6
d_call: .
clone_size: .

cdr3_aa: CASTMTGAGDTQYF
cdr3_nt: TGCGCCAGCACCATGACAGGGGCGGGAGATACGCAGTATTTT
v_call: TRBV5-1
j_call: TRBJ2-3
d_call: TRBD1
clone_size: .

cdr3_aa: CASRAGLASTDTQYF
cdr3_nt: TGTGCCAGTAGAGCGGGACTAGCAAGCACAGATACGCAGTATTTT
v_call: TRBV19
j_call: TRBJ2-3
d_call: TRBD2
clone_size: few

cdr3_aa: CASGTLNTGELFF
cdr3_nt: TGTGCCAGCGGGACCCTGAACACCGGGGAGCTGTTTTTT
v_call: TRBV2
j_call: TRBJ2-2
d_call: .
clone_size: few

cdr3_aa: CASSLEPSFNTGELFF
cdr3_nt: TGTGCCAGCAGCTTAGAGCCTAGCTTCAACACCGGGGAGCTGTTTTTT
v_call: TRBV7-9
j_call: TRBJ2-2
d_call: .
clone_size: .

cdr3_aa: CASSQDRRGYTF
cdr3_nt: TGTGCCAGCAGCCAAGATCGACGGGGCTACACCTTC
v_call: TRBV3-1/TRBV3-2
j_call: TRBJ1-2
d_call: .
clone_size: .

cdr3_aa: CASSIPGDQYNEQFF
cdr3_nt: TGTGCCAGTAGTATACCGGGAGACCAATACAATGAGCAGTTCTTC
v_call: TRBV19
j_call: TRBJ2-1
d_call: .
clone_size: .

cdr3_aa: CASSPLLRLAGGQETQYF
cdr3_nt: TGTGCCAGCAGCCCCCTCCTCCGCCTAGCGGGGGGCCAAGAGACCCAGTACTTC
v_call: TRBV7-9
j_call: TRBJ2-5
d_call: TRBD2
clone_size: .

cdr3_aa: CAISGGAIRRLYF
cdr3_nt: TGTGCCATCAGTGGGGGAGCTATCCGGCGATTATACTTC
v_call: TRBV10-3
j_call: TRBJ2-7
d_call: .
clone_size: .

cdr3_aa: CASSRQGLSYNEQFF
cdr3_nt: TGTGCCAGCAGTCGACAGGGGCTATCCTACAATGAGCAGTTCTTC
v_call: TRBV6-5
j_call: TRBJ2-1
d_call: TRBD1
clone_size: .

cdr3_aa: CAIRAGNTEAFF
cdr3_nt: TGTGCCATCAGGGCAGGGAACACTGAAGCTTTCTTT
v_call: TRBV10-3
j_call: TRBJ1-1
d_call: .
clone_size: .

cdr3_aa: CASSDRGSNQPQHF
cdr3_nt: TGTGCCAGCAGCGACAGGGGAAGTAATCAGCCCCAGCATTTT
v_call: TRBV5-4
j_call: TRBJ1-5
d_call: TRBD1
clone_size: few

cdr3_aa: CASSAQHSTDTQYF
cdr3_nt: TGTGCCAGCAGTGCGCAGCACAGCACAGATACGCAGTATTTT
v_call: TRBV11-3
j_call: TRBJ2-3
d_call: .
clone_size: .

cdr3_aa: CASSVNPGDTQYF
cdr3_nt: TGTGCCAGCAGCGTAAATCCGGGGGATACGCAGTATTTT
v_call: TRBV9
j_call: TRBJ2-3
d_call: .
clone_size: .

cdr3_aa: CAWSVKDRMGNTEAFF
cdr3_nt: TGTGCCTGGAGTGTAAAGGATCGAATGGGGAACACTGAAGCTTTCTTT
v_call: TRBV30
j_call: TRBJ1-1
d_call: .
clone_size: .

cdr3_aa: CSVRPYQETQYF
cdr3_nt: TGCAGCGTTCGGCCGTACCAAGAGACCCAGTACTTC
v_call: TRBV29-1
j_call: TRBJ2-5
d_call: .
clone_size: .

cdr3_aa: CASSEGASIDYGYTF
cdr3_nt: TGCGCCAGCAGTGAGGGGGCCTCGATCGATTATGGCTACACCTTC
v_call: TRBV10-2
j_call: TRBJ1-2
d_call: .
clone_size: .

cdr3_aa: CASSPEPRADTQYF
cdr3_nt: TGTGCCAGCTCACCAGAGCCTAGGGCAGATACGCAGTATTTT
v_call: TRBV18
j_call: TRBJ2-3
d_call: .
clone_size: .

cdr3_aa: CASGLVPGFQPQHF
cdr3_nt: TGTGCTAGTGGTTTGGTCCCGGGATTTCAGCCCCAGCATTTT
v_call: TRBV12-5
j_call: TRBJ1-5
d_call: .
clone_size: .

cdr3_aa: CSVRKGEGTEAFF
cdr3_nt: TGCAGCGTCCGCAAGGGGGAGGGCACTGAAGCTTTCTTT
v_call: TRBV29-1
j_call: TRBJ1-1
d_call: .
clone_size: .

cdr3_aa: CASSNGVNTEAFF
cdr3_nt: TGTGCCAGTAGTAACGGGGTGAACACTGAAGCTTTCTTT
v_call: TRBV19
j_call: TRBJ1-1
d_call: .
clone_size: .

cdr3_aa: CASSPLTGRGGTYEQYF
cdr3_nt: TGTGCCAGCAGCCCCCTCACAGGAAGGGGAGGAACCTACGAGCAGTACTTC
v_call: TRBV14
j_call: TRBJ2-7
d_call: .
clone_size: .

cdr3_aa: CASSVHGTGNDEQYF
cdr3_nt: TGTGCCAGCAGCGTCCACGGGACAGGGAACGACGAGCAGTACTTC
v_call: TRBV9
j_call: TRBJ2-7
d_call: TRBD1
clone_size: once

cdr3_aa: CASSVGERGGAVQETQYF
cdr3_nt: TGTGCCAGCAGCGTAGGAGAACGAGGGGGGGCCGTTCAAGAGACCCAGTACTTC
v_call: TRBV9
j_call: TRBJ2-5
d_call: .
clone_size: .

cdr3_aa: CASSDQFDRVFEQYF
cdr3_nt: TGTGCCAGCAGTGATCAATTCGACAGGGTATTCGAGCAGTACTTC
v_call: TRBV6-1
j_call: TRBJ2-7
d_call: TRBD1
clone_size: .

cdr3_aa: CASSHEGLAGGRDTQYF
cdr3_nt: TGTGCCAGCAGCCACGAAGGACTAGCGGGAGGGCGAGATACGCAGTATTTT
v_call: TRBV3-1/TRBV3-2
j_call: TRBJ2-3
d_call: TRBD2
clone_size: .

cdr3_aa: CASSGGQGSSYNSPLHF
cdr3_nt: TGTGCCAGCAGCGGAGGACAGGGAAGCTCCTATAATTCACCCCTCCACTTT
v_call: TRBV9
j_call: TRBJ1-6
d_call: TRBD1
clone_size: .

cdr3_aa: CASSHPGSNQPQHF
cdr3_nt: TGTGCCAGCAGCCACCCAGGTAGCAATCAGCCCCAGCATTTT
v_call: TRBV4-2
j_call: TRBJ1-5
d_call: .
clone_size: few

cdr3_aa: CASSLSQNTEAFF
cdr3_nt: TGTGCCAGCAGCTTGAGTCAGAACACTGAAGCTTTCTTT
v_call: TRBV11-3
j_call: TRBJ1-1
d_call: .
clone_size: .

cdr3_aa: CASSSLQGTANTIYF
cdr3_nt: TGTGCCAGCAGCTCACTTCAGGGGACGGCAAACACCATATATTTT
v_call: TRBV7-9
j_call: TRBJ1-3
d_call: .
clone_size: .

cdr3_aa: CASSLFGNSNQPQHF
cdr3_nt: TGTGCCAGCAGTTTGTTCGGGAATAGCAATCAGCCCCAGCATTTT
v_call: TRBV27
j_call: TRBJ1-5
d_call: .
clone_size: .

cdr3_aa: CASSPSSGMAYNEQFF
cdr3_nt: TGTGCCAGTAGTCCCTCCAGCGGTATGGCCTACAATGAGCAGTTCTTC
v_call: TRBV19
j_call: TRBJ2-1
d_call: .
clone_size: .

cdr3_aa: CASSLWPGYNEQFF
cdr3_nt: TGTGCCAGCAGCTTATGGCCCGGATACAATGAGCAGTTCTTC
v_call: TRBV7-3
j_call: TRBJ2-1
d_call: .
clone_size: .

cdr3_aa: CATSRAPGTRNSDEQFF
cdr3_nt: TGTGCCACCAGCAGGGCCCCCGGGACTAGGAATTCGGATGAGCAGTTCTTC
v_call: TRBV15
j_call: TRBJ2-1
d_call: TRBD2
clone_size: .

cdr3_aa: CASSSPVRGTEAFF
cdr3_nt: TGTGCCAGCAGCTCACCTGTCCGTGGGACTGAAGCTTTCTTT
v_call: TRBV13
j_call: TRBJ1-1
d_call: .
clone_size: .

cdr3_aa: CASSPGAKGPGEKLFF
cdr3_nt: TGTGCCAGCAGCCCAGGGGCCAAGGGGCCGGGTGAAAAACTGTTTTTT
v_call: TRBV3-1/TRBV3-2
j_call: TRBJ1-4
d_call: .
clone_size: .